This T cell receptor beta chain was profiled in a study of blood T cell repertoires in COVID-19. Across the whole study: Donors in the United States, Italy and Spain gave samples during acute or convalescent COVID-19. PBMCs, B-cell-depleted T cells, or T cells provided the cDNA or gDNA that made up the material.

Germline V gene lookup returns CDR1 SGHNT and CDR2 YYREEE (reference sequence). The trim removed 1 base at V and 5 bases at J, leaving 13 bases unmatched. The CDR3 sequence is 17 residues long. Generated by immunoSEQ multiplex PCR, the TCRdb table keeps only in-frame clones and is missing some. The sample includes about 20,000 clones, more than 70% seen only once; the top ten take around 10%. Sequenced: peripheral blood. This receptor was obtained from a human donor in a cohort sampled during active COVID-19. This rearrangement joins TRBV5-4 to TRBJ1-1; 8 bases align to TRBD1. The CDR3 here is CASSLKIRSGQGTEAFF. CDR3 DNA sequence: TGTGCCAGCAGCTTGAAAATTCGAAGCGGACAGGGTACTGAAGCTTTCTTT.